This TCR beta chain was recovered during a study of control samples from healthy donors and cancer patients. V lost 4 bases to trimming and J lost 4 bases; unmatched junction nucleotides: 8. This CDR3 region has 16 residues. Germline-derived CDR1 and CDR2 are SGHRS and YFSETQ. Sequencing used immunoSEQ multiplex PCR; TCRdb keeps in-frame clones, though not all of them. The sample records over 60,000 clones, 65% to 90% being singletons. The receptor was derived from a man aged 35 to 55 in good health. Material: blood. The chain joins TRBV5-1 to TRBJ2-2, with 9 bases identical to TRBD1. The CDR3 bases are TGCGCCAGCAGCAAAGGGACAGGGCAGGGCACCGGGGAGCTGTTTTTT. Amino acid sequence: CASSKGTGQGTGELFF.